Detailed here is one T cell receptor beta chain. The antigen is not known. This CDR3 contains 15 residues. The V end was cut by 2 bases, the J end by 3 bases, with 14 bases between. CDR1 SGHNT and CDR2 YYREEE come from the germline V gene (reference sequence). This PCR relied on a set of 60 Vbeta primers and 13 Jbeta primers. The repertoire was sequenced with immunoSEQ multiplex PCR; TCRdb's copy has only in-frame clones and lacks some. The data show approximately 130,000 clones, with around 85% seen just once and about 6.7% held by the top ten. The data stem from a study of cytomegalovirus exposure and HLA in healthy donors. The study, taken as a whole, reports: As a later analysis revealed, most CMV-associated TCR beta chains appeared HLA-restricted. A later analysis found common viral pathogens apparently linked to several of the most significant clusters. Roughly even sequencing depth across donors was the assumption behind the presence/absence analyses.

The TCR sequence derives from a woman aged 25 to 39 in good health and CMV-seropositive. Sequencing used PBMCs. V and J are TRBV5-4 and TRBJ1-1, with D maybe TRBD1 (5 bases). DNA of the CDR3: TGTGCCAGCAGCTTCCTACAGGAAGGAGACACTGAAGCTTTCTTT. This sequence encodes CASSFLQEGDTEAFF.